These T cell receptor beta chains were read from a single sample in a study of blood T cells in healthy people across ages. TCRdb passed the 5' RACE reads through MiXCR, listing each CDR3 protein once. In the table there are around 1,700,000 distinct CDR3 sequences, approximately 30% of which are singletons. Specimen: blood. All receptors derive from a woman younger than 45 in good health. The CDR3 runs from the conserved cysteine through the conserved F or W. Fields, in order: CDR3 length, J gene, V gene, CDR3 protein.

15,TRBJ2-7,TRBV18,CASSQSRDTTYEQDF
16,TRBJ2-3,TRBV6-2/TRBV6-3,CASSYTLSGPTDTQYF
13,TRBJ2-7,TRBV6-2/TRBV6-3,CASSYVGVYEQYF
16,TRBJ1-1,TRBV27,CASSPGTGARNTEAFF
17,TRBJ2-3,TRBV15,CATSTGGTGLGPDTQYF
18,TRBJ2-3,TRBV5-1,CASSEGLAGGAATDTQYF
14,TRBJ2-5,TRBV7-9,CAVDPGQGSETQYF
15,TRBJ1-6,TRBV5-1,CASSLVATENSPLHF
15,TRBJ2-7,TRBV7-2,CASSLTLTSDYEQYF
15,TRBJ2-3,TRBV2,CASSEGVASTDTQYF
12,TRBJ1-5,TRBV7-6,CASSLVGQPRHF
11,TRBJ1-1,TRBV12-3/TRBV12-4,CASSDPGGGFF
16,TRBJ1-6,TRBV14,CASSQARGALNSPLHF
15,TRBJ2-5,TRBV7-2,CAGSLGFRGSETQYF
15,TRBJ2-3,TRBV7-2,CASRSSGLATDTQYF
13,TRBJ1-4,TRBV12-3/TRBV12-4,CASRVRGREKLFF
15,TRBJ2-5,TRBV25-1,CASSELRGGGETQYF
17,TRBJ2-1,TRBV6-2/TRBV6-3,CASSLGLAGSVVDGQFF
15,TRBJ2-1,TRBV7-2,CASRGRGPRSGEQFF
13,TRBJ2-4,TRBV6-2/TRBV6-3,CAAASGVYNEQYF
17,TRBJ2-1,TRBV30,CAWSVVSGGSSYNEQFF
14,TRBJ2-5,TRBV5-6,CASSLGAYEETQYF
12,TRBJ2-7,TRBV20-1,CSARADGYEQYF
14,TRBJ2-2,TRBV20-1,CSARGPGSTWELFF
14,TRBJ1-5,TRBV21-1,CASSGGPSNQPQHF